This TCR beta chain originates from a study of cytomegalovirus exposure and HLA in healthy donors. Whole-study results and caveats: One variant, a missense change in DCLRE1C, was linked in a later analysis to TCR beta V- and J-gene trimming. Segments of the TCR beta V type were, in most cases, productive about 87% or about 30% of the time in an earlier analysis.

Each of the donors was a healthy bone marrow donor. In nominal health when sampled, donors likely had unrecorded immune exposures nonetheless. Note on this clone: The antigen is not known.

The J segment lost 6 bases and the V segment lost 4 bases, leaving 6 bases of the junction unmatched. Per germline, CDR1 ENHRY and CDR2 SYGVKD. The CDR3 consists of 15 residues. This PCR relied on a set of 60 Vbeta primers and 13 Jbeta primers. Clones were sequenced by immunoSEQ multiplex PCR, and TCRdb holds only the in-frame ones, with some missing. Among some 200,000 clones listed, 79% were seen once. The sample consisted of PBMCs. The TCR was taken from a girl aged 10 to 17 in good health and CMV-seropositive. The V call is TRBV10-3, the J call TRBJ1-6; TRBD1 matches at 7 bases. CDR3 sequence reads: CAISGRGKFNSPLHF. CDR3 sequence (DNA): TGTGCCATCAGTGGCAGGGGGAAGTTTAATTCACCCCTCCACTTT.